This TCR beta chain was retrieved from a study of blood T cell repertoires in COVID-19. The repertoire was sequenced with immunoSEQ multiplex PCR; TCRdb's copy has only in-frame clones and lacks some. Of about 300,000 clones listed, 70% to 90% are singletons. Germline CDR1 SEHNR, CDR2 FQNEAQ (reference sequence). J gave up 8 bases and V 7 bases, and 7 bases lay outside the gene matches. The CDR3 is 14 residues long. The gene calls are TRBV7-9 and TRBJ2-1; 11 positions agree with TRBD2. Sequencing was performed on PBMCs or T cells enriched from blood (not recorded which). The receptor's source is a young man who had recovered from COVID-19. CDR3 loop: CASKDTSGGYEQFF. In DNA form, the CDR3 reads TGTGCCAGCAAAGACACTAGCGGGGGATATGAGCAGTTCTTC.